The rows below give T cell receptor beta chains drawn from one sample of a study of radiation and T cells in renal cell carcinoma. Assay used: immunoSEQ multiplex PCR; TCRdb lists only in-frame clones, some missing. The sample consists of roughly 49,000 clones, 75% to 85% of them appearing once. The sample consisted of blood, taken from a patient whose treatment included radiotherapy and nephrectomy. The receptors here all came from a woman in her 70s with renal cell carcinoma. The CDR3 runs from the conserved cysteine through the conserved F or W. A D gene is named only where the DNA matches it firmly. Some rows mark clone size as missing; the rest say once, few, many or name a class of expanded clone.

j_call,v_call,clone_size,d_call,cdr3_nt,cdr3_aa
TRBJ1-4,TRBV5-1,NA,TRBD1,TGCGCCAGCAGCTCTGACAGGGGTTTTGAAAAACTGTTTTTT,CASSSDRGFEKLFF
TRBJ1-1,TRBV5-1,few,NA,TGCGCCAGCAGCTTATTAAATCCCGGGGCCACTGACACTGAAGCTTTCTTT,CASSLLNPGATDTEAFF
TRBJ2-1,TRBV16,NA,NA,TGTGCCAGCAGCCAATCTACAGACAATGAGCAGTTCTTC,CASSQSTDNEQFF
TRBJ2-7,TRBV5-1,NA,NA,TGCGCCAGCAGCTTTACTGGGTCCCCAATTTACGAGCAGTACTTC,CASSFTGSPIYEQYF
TRBJ2-2,TRBV6-1,NA,NA,TGTGCCAGCAGTGCGAAAAGGGACCTTGCGAACACCGGGGAGCTGTTTTTT,CASSAKRDLANTGELFF
TRBJ1-2,TRBV5-4,NA,NA,TGTGCCAGCAGCTTGGCCCGGAGAATCGGCTACACCTTC,CASSLARRIGYTF
TRBJ2-7,TRBV9,NA,NA,TGTGCCAGCAGCGTAGGGGCAGGGTTAAGCTACGAGCAGTACTTC,CASSVGAGLSYEQYF
TRBJ2-2,TRBV27,NA,TRBD2,TGTGCCAGCAGTTTATGGGGACTAGCGGGAGGCTCGAACACCGGGGAGCTGTTTTTT,CASSLWGLAGGSNTGELFF
TRBJ2-1,TRBV6-1,NA,NA,TGTGCCAGCACGGAACCGGCCCATACCTACAATGAGCAGTTCTTC,CASTEPAHTYNEQFF
TRBJ2-7,TRBV7-2,once,TRBD2,TGTGCCAGCAGCTGGGGGGGACTAGCGGGGCCTTACGAGCAGTACTTC,CASSWGGLAGPYEQYF
TRBJ1-5,TRBV7-3,NA,NA,TGTGCCAGCAGACCAGGGTCCCACTCATCTTATAGCAATCAGCCCCAGCATTTT,CASRPGSHSSYSNQPQHF
TRBJ2-3,TRBV5-1,NA,NA,TGCGCCAGCAGCTTACGGAGTAGCACAGATACGCAGTATTTT,CASSLRSSTDTQYF
TRBJ2-7,TRBV29-1,NA,TRBD2,TGCAGCGCCTTGGGCACTAGCGGGACCTACGAGCAGTACTTC,CSALGTSGTYEQYF
TRBJ2-3,TRBV7-2,NA,TRBD2,TGTGCCAGCAGCTTAGACGGGAGGGGGACAGATACGCAGTATTTT,CASSLDGRGTDTQYF
TRBJ2-1,TRBV14,NA,NA,TGTGCCAGCAGCCTTAGGGGGGACTACAATGAGCAGTTCTTC,CASSLRGDYNEQFF
TRBJ1-3,TRBV29-1,few,NA,TGCAGCGTTGCGGAGAGCTCTGGAAACACCATATATTTT,CSVAESSGNTIYF
TRBJ1-1,TRBV7-9,NA,NA,TGTGCCAGCAGCTCGGACTTTTTATCGAACACTGAAGCTTTCTTT,CASSSDFLSNTEAFF
TRBJ2-2,TRBV13,NA,NA,TGTGCCAGCAGGACGGGGACCGCGAACACCGGGGAGCTGTTTTTT,CASRTGTANTGELFF
TRBJ1-5,TRBV6-5,NA,NA,TGTGCCAGCAGTTACTCGTGGGCAGGGAATCAGCCCCAGCATTTT,CASSYSWAGNQPQHF
TRBJ1-2,TRBV15,NA,NA,TGTGCCACCAGCATCGTTCAGCGAGACTATGGCTACACCTTC,CATSIVQRDYGYTF
TRBJ2-7,TRBV15,NA,NA,TGTGCCACCAGCAGAGGAGGAACCATTACCTACGAGCAGTACTTC,CATSRGGTITYEQYF
TRBJ2-2,TRBV27,NA,NA,TGTGCCAGCAGTTTCGGGGGGCGAGTGGCCGGGGAGCTGTTTTTT,CASSFGGRVAGELFF
TRBJ1-1,TRBV6-1,NA,TRBD1,TGTGCCAGCAGTGGAATCACAGGGGGGGAGGTGAACACTGAAGCTTTCTTT,CASSGITGGEVNTEAFF
TRBJ2-5,TRBV5-1,NA,NA,TGCGCCAGCAGCTTGGCCCCTGGAGGAGAAGAGACCCAGTACTTC,CASSLAPGGEETQYF
TRBJ2-2,TRBV6-6,NA,NA,TGTGCCAGCAGTCCTACGGTCGCGGCCGGGGAGCTGTTTTTT,CASSPTVAAGELFF
TRBJ2-1,TRBV5-4,NA,NA,TGTGCCAGCAGCTTCTCCAATGAGCAGTTCTTC,CASSFSNEQFF
TRBJ1-1,TRBV27,once,NA,TGTGCCAGCGGAATAGGGACCGCTGAAGCTTTCTTT,CASGIGTAEAFF
TRBJ1-1,TRBV7-9,NA,NA,TGTGCCAGCAGCCCCTCCTCCACTGAAGCTTTCTTT,CASSPSSTEAFF
TRBJ2-5,TRBV27,NA,TRBD1,TGTGCCAGCAGTTTTCAGGGGGCCGGGGAGACCCAGTACTTC,CASSFQGAGETQYF
TRBJ2-3,TRBV7-9,NA,TRBD2,TGTGCCAGCGGCTCTAGCGGGACGGGCACAGATACGCAGTATTTT,CASGSSGTGTDTQYF
TRBJ2-5,TRBV7-6,NA,TRBD2,TGTGCCAGCAGCTTAGCCTCGGGAGGGGGGGAGACCCAGTACTTC,CASSLASGGGETQYF
TRBJ2-5,TRBV30,NA,NA,TGTGCCTGGAGTTCTGGTGGGGAGACCCAGTACTTC,CAWSSGGETQYF
TRBJ2-1,TRBV14,NA,TRBD1,TGTGCCAGCAGCCAGCAGACAGGGGTCAATGAGCAGTTCTTC,CASSQQTGVNEQFF
TRBJ1-5,TRBV6-6,NA,TRBD1,TGTGCCAGCAGTTATACAGGGGAACAGCCCCAGCATTTT,CASSYTGEQPQHF
TRBJ2-3,TRBV9,once,TRBD1,TGTGCCAGCAGCGTCGGAACAGGGGGAGATACGCAGTATTTT,CASSVGTGGDTQYF
TRBJ2-1,TRBV9,once,TRBD2,TGTGCCAGCAGCGTAGAGCTAGCGGGGGGCAATGAGCAGTTCTTC,CASSVELAGGNEQFF
TRBJ1-5,TRBV6-1,NA,NA,TGTGCCAGCAGTGAAGCAGGCCGTGCAGTTAATCAGCCCCAGCATTTT,CASSEAGRAVNQPQHF
TRBJ1-3,TRBV6-6,NA,TRBD1,TGTGCCAGCAGGCAACCTACAGGGGGCTCTGGAAACACCATATATTTT,CASRQPTGGSGNTIYF
TRBJ1-3,TRBV27,NA,NA,TGTGCCAGCAAATTAGTGGGCAGTTCGAACACCATATATTTT,CASKLVGSSNTIYF
TRBJ1-2,TRBV5-8,NA,NA,TGTGCCAGCAGCTTGCCCAGGACCGGCTACACCTTC,CASSLPRTGYTF
TRBJ2-7,TRBV4-1,NA,NA,TGCGCCAGCAGCCAGGCGGGAATCGGCTACGAGCAGTACTTC,CASSQAGIGYEQYF
TRBJ2-7,TRBV18,NA,NA,TGTGCCAGCTCACCACCCACAGGCTCCTACGAGCAGTACTTC,CASSPPTGSYEQYF
TRBJ2-4,TRBV18,NA,TRBD1,TGTGCCAGCTCCCCTGGACAGGGAATGTCCAAAAACATTCAGTACTTC,CASSPGQGMSKNIQYF
TRBJ2-7,TRBV10-3,NA,TRBD1,TGTGCCATCAGTGTGGGTGACAGGGCTGCCGAGCAGTACTTC,CAISVGDRAAEQYF
TRBJ1-3,TRBV7-8,NA,NA,TGTGCCAGCAGCTTTGGGATAACTGGAAACACCATATATTTT,CASSFGITGNTIYF
TRBJ2-3,TRBV6-1,NA,TRBD2,TGTGCCAGCAGCGAGCGGGGGGCTAGCACAGATACGCAGTATTTT,CASSERGASTDTQYF
TRBJ2-5,TRBV11-2,NA,NA,TGTGCCAGCAGCCTGGGGTTTCAAGAGACCCAGTACTTC,CASSLGFQETQYF
TRBJ2-5,TRBV7-2,NA,TRBD1,TGTGCCAGCAGCCTAGGACAGGGGAGCGGGACCCAGTACTTC,CASSLGQGSGTQYF
TRBJ1-5,TRBV2,NA,TRBD1,TGTGCCAGCAGGGACAGGGATTATCAGCCCCAGCATTTT,CASRDRDYQPQHF
TRBJ2-3,TRBV2,once,TRBD2,TGTGCCAGCAGATTACTAGCGGATAGCACAGATACGCAGTATTTT,CASRLLADSTDTQYF
TRBJ1-2,TRBV7-2,few,TRBD1,TGTGCCAGCAGCTACCGGGACAGCAACTATGGCTACACCTTC,CASSYRDSNYGYTF
TRBJ2-1,TRBV6-6,NA,NA,TGTGCCAGCAGTTCCCCCCCCGGGACATCCTACAATGAGCAGTTCTTC,CASSSPPGTSYNEQFF
TRBJ2-5,TRBV6-1,NA,TRBD1,TGTGCCAGCAGCACCGGGACAGGGGGTGTAGAGACCCAGTACTTC,CASSTGTGGVETQYF